Presented here are 31 T cell receptor beta chains from one specimen sequenced in a study of T-cell reconstitution after alpha-beta-depleted transplantation in children. Researchers prepared the TCRbeta library using unique molecular identifiers, the study reports. TCRdb re-called the PCR reads with MiXCR, one entry per CDR3 protein. The sample includes some 460,000 distinct CDR3 sequences, around 15% seen only once; the top ten take just under 30%. The sequencing used PBMCs, mostly from graft donor cells, collected 360 days after TCRalphabeta/CD19-depleted stem cell transplant. The receptors come from a boy younger than two who had a stem cell transplant for Wiskott-Aldrich syndrome, so the T cells may come from the graft donor.

The chain is built from TRBV7-2 and TRBJ2-2; D may match TRBD1 or TRBD2 (5 bases each). The CDR3 runs to 16 residues. Looked up from germline, CDR1 is SGHTA and CDR2 is FQGNSA. Trimming took 2 bases from V and 5 from J, leaving 15 bases between them. The CDR3 DNA sequence: TGTGCCAGCAGCTTAAGGGTCGGGGCCAGGACCGGGGAGCTGTTTTTT. Its protein product is CASSLRVGARTGELFF.

V usage is TRBV12-3 or TRBV12-4 and J usage is TRBJ1-1; TRBD1 might be the D (5 bases). V gave up 6 bases and J gave up 1 base, with 9 bases separating them. The CDR3 loop spans 13 amino acids. The CDR3 spells CASRPTANTEAFF. CDR3 bases: TGTGCCAGCAGGCCGACAGCGAACACTGAAGCTTTCTTT.

This clonotype was detected only a few times. The chain links TRBV5-4 to TRBJ2-1; TRBD1 is a possible D gene (5 bases). V lost 3 bases to trimming and J lost 4 bases, with 14 bases between them. The CDR3 runs to 15 residues. CDR1 and CDR2 (germline): SGHNT, YYREEE (reference sequence). In DNA, the CDR3 is TGTGCCAGCAGCTCAGGACAAGGGTTATACAATGAGCAGTTCTTC. Encoded protein: CASSSGQGLYNEQFF.

This clonotype appeared a few times. The rearrangement uses TRBV2 and TRBJ2-7; no clear D. Between the trimmed V and J ends, which lost 6 bases and 1 base, there was a span of 16 bases. The CDR3 has 15 amino acids. Germline values: CDR1 SNHLY, CDR2 FYNNEI. The CDR3 reads CASRPPGVVSYEQYF. Here the CDR3 DNA reads TGTGCCAGCAGGCCCCCTGGGGTCGTATCCTACGAGCAGTACTTC.

The V gene is TRBV7-9, the J gene TRBJ1-1, with 8 nucleotides matching TRBD1. The CDR3 extends over 14 amino acids. The V and J ends lost 3 bases and 4 bases, in that order; junction bases with no gene match: 4. Germline lookup yields CDR1 SEHNR and CDR2 FQNEAQ (reference sequence). This CDR3 reads CASSFGQGTTEAFF. CDR3 sequence (DNA): TGTGCCAGCAGCTTCGGACAGGGCACCACTGAAGCTTTCTTT.

This clonotype has more than one count but fewer than ten. The chain has TRBV6-5 and TRBJ2-2, with 8 bases fitting TRBD1. V shed 2 bases and J 5 bases; nucleotides not matched to a gene: 4. Germline V gene lookup returns CDR1 MNHEY and CDR2 SVGAGI. The CDR3 contains 15 residues. CDR3 bases: TGTGCCAGCAGTTACCTCCGGACAGGGACCGGGGAGCTGTTTTTT. The encoded protein is CASSYLRTGTGELFF.

This chain connects TRBV2 to TRBJ1-5; possible D gene TRBD1, 5 bases. Germline values: CDR1 SNHLY, CDR2 FYNNEI. This CDR3 region has 15 residues. V was trimmed by 6 bases and J by 6 bases, leaving 18 bases between them. The CDR3 spells CASRDDRLGSQPQHF. CDR3 nucleotide sequence: TGTGCCAGCAGGGATGACAGATTGGGAAGTCAGCCCCAGCATTTT.

J is TRBJ2-7 and V is TRBV12-3 or TRBV12-4; 11 bases align to TRBD1. This CDR3 is built from 15 residues. The J segment lost 4 bases and the V segment lost 7 bases, leaving 9 bases of the junction unmatched. The CDR3 DNA reads TGTGCCAGCACCCGGACAGGGGGCATAGGGTACGAGCAGTACTTC. This sequence encodes CASTRTGGIGYEQYF.

This clonotype was observed a few times. This chain connects TRBV3-1 to TRBJ1-6; D is ambiguous. Per the germline V gene, CDR1 is LGHDT and CDR2 is YNNKEL (reference sequence). Trimming removed 3 bases from V and 0 bases from J, with 9 bases in between. There are 16 residues in the CDR3. This chain's CDR3 is CASSQTRTSYNSPLHF. In DNA, the CDR3 is TGTGCCAGCAGCCAGACACGGACCTCCTATAATTCACCCCTCCACTTT.

This clonotype was counted only a few times. This chain connects TRBV10-3 to TRBJ2-7; no definite D call. Germline CDR1 and CDR2: ENHRY and SYGVKD. The CDR3 runs to 11 residues. The V and J ends lost 5 bases and 3 bases respectively, with 5 bases between them. The CDR3 region is CAISPGYEQYF. CDR3 nucleotide sequence: TGTGCCATCAGTCCAGGCTACGAGCAGTACTTC.

This clonotype has a handful of counts. The V gene is TRBV7-2, the J gene TRBJ1-5; D is uncertain. Per the germline V gene, CDR1 is SGHTA and CDR2 is FQGNSA. CDR3 size: 17 residues. V lost 0 bases and J lost 2, with 14 bases in between. The CDR3 loop reads CASSLAHRKKGNQPQHF. The CDR3 region has the DNA TGTGCCAGCAGCTTAGCGCACAGAAAGAAAGGCAATCAGCCCCAGCATTTT. Based on the CDR3 plus reference TRBV7-2 and TRBJ1-5, the full variable domain is GAGVSQSPSNKVTEKGKDVELRCDPISGHTALYWYRQSLGQGLEFLIYFQGNSAPDKSGLPSDRFSAERTGGSVSTLTIQRTQQEDSAVYLCASSLAHRKKGNQPQHFGDGTRLSIL.

The CDR3 DNA sequence: TGCGCCAGCAGCTTGGCCGGGCCAACTCTCAATGAGCAGTTCTTC. Amino acid sequence: CASSLAGPTLNEQFF. The V and J genes are TRBV5-1 and TRBJ2-1; D unclear. V shed 0 bases and J shed 6 bases, with 13 bases lying between them. Germline CDR1 reads SGHRS; CDR2 reads YFSETQ. The CDR3 sequence is 15 residues long. Combining the CDR3 with reference TRBV5-1 and TRBJ2-1 gives the whole variable domain KAGVTQTPRYLIKTRGQQVTLSCSPISGHRSVSWYQQTPGQGLQFLFEYFSETQRNKGNFPGRFSGRQFSNSRSEMNVSTLELGDSALYLCASSLAGPTLNEQFFGPGTRLTVL.

This clonotype occurred a few times. V usage is TRBV12-3 or TRBV12-4 and J usage is TRBJ2-5, with a weak D call TRBD1 (6 bases). The CDR3 length is 15 residues. With 4 bases removed from V and 4 bases from J, the gap between germline ends came to 16 bases. The CDR3 is CASSSRPRGPETQYF. The DNA of the CDR3 is TGTGCCAGCAGTTCTAGACCCAGGGGCCCAGAGACCCAGTACTTC.

This chain links TRBV4-1 with TRBJ2-2; D is uncertain. This CDR3 has 15 amino acids. Trimming stripped 2 bases from V and 4 bases from J, with 11 bases between. The germline gives CDR1 MGHRA, CDR2 YSYEKL. The CDR3 sequence is CASSQRRPLTGELFF. In DNA form, the CDR3 reads TGCGCCAGCAGCCAAAGGCGACCGCTCACCGGGGAGCTGTTTTTT.

The CDR3, as DNA: TGCAGTGCTAGAGATCGACTAGCCATTCAGTACTTC. Its protein is CSARDRLAIQYF. The chain carries TRBV20-1 and TRBJ2-4; TRBD2 aligns across 7 bases. Germline V CDR1 and CDR2: DFQATT, SNEGSKA (reference sequence). This CDR3 contains 12 residues. Trimming at V came to 0 bases and at J to 9 bases, leaving 2 bases not matched to a gene.

This clonotype came up a few times. This rearrangement joins TRBV6-5 to TRBJ2-5, with TRBD1 as a possible D gene (5 bases). V dropped 1 base and J dropped 5 bases, with 20 bases sitting between them. Per germline, CDR1 MNHEY and CDR2 SVGAGI. The CDR3 sequence is 17 residues long. The CDR3 reads CASSYLGLFGAEETQYF. The CDR3 bases are TGTGCCAGCAGTTACTTAGGGCTATTTGGGGCGGAGGAGACCCAGTACTTC.

This clonotype showed up just a few times. This chain uses TRBV7-2 with TRBJ2-1; D perhaps matches TRBD2 (6 bases). CDR1 SGHTA and CDR2 FQGNSA come from the germline V gene. Deletions cut 1 base from V and 2 bases from J, with 9 bases between. This CDR3 is 15 amino acids long. CDR3 in DNA: TGTGCCAGCAGCTTAGTCGGGGGAGCCTACAATGAGCAGTTCTTC. It codes for CASSLVGGAYNEQFF.

This clonotype was observed a handful of times. This sequence joins TRBV6-2 or TRBV6-3 and TRBJ1-5, with D tentatively TRBD1 (6 bases). V was cut by 0 bases and J by 6 bases, with 15 bases left in between. The germline gives CDR1 MNHEY, CDR2 SVGEGT. This CDR3 has 16 amino acids. CDR3 sequence: CASSYSMSGALQPQHF. The CDR3 nucleotides read TGTGCCAGCAGTTACTCGATGTCAGGGGCCCTTCAGCCCCAGCATTTT.

This rearrangement joins TRBV7-9 to TRBJ2-1; no definite D call. CDR3 size: 14 residues. V was cut by 3 bases and J by 6 bases, with 12 bases left in between. Germline V gene data show CDR1 as SEHNR and CDR2 as FQNEAQ (reference sequence). CDR3 region: CASSFETLLNEQFF. The CDR3 region has the DNA TGTGCCAGCAGCTTTGAGACGTTACTCAATGAGCAGTTCTTC.

This clonotype came up a few times. J is TRBJ2-1 and V is TRBV6-1; 9 nucleotides align to TRBD2. CDR3 length equals 15 residues. Germline V gene data show CDR1 as MNHNS and CDR2 as SASEGT. J lost 1 base, V lost 6 bases, and 4 bases had no gene match. CDR3 region: CASSPSGISYNEQFF. The CDR3 DNA follows: TGTGCCAGCAGCCCTAGCGGGATTTCCTACAATGAGCAGTTCTTC.

This clonotype was observed many times. This chain links TRBV6-5 with TRBJ2-1; D not resolved. Germline V lookup: CDR1 MNHEY, CDR2 SVGAGI. The V end lost 2 bases, the J end lost 7 bases, and 3 bases lay between the germline ends. The CDR3 is 11 amino acids. This CDR3 reads CASSYGNEQFF. CDR3 nucleotide sequence: TGTGCCAGCAGTTACGGTAATGAGCAGTTCTTC.

The V and J genes are TRBV12-3 or TRBV12-4 and TRBJ2-1; the match to TRBD1 covers 9 bases. V was pared by 5 bases and J by 0 bases, with 11 bases of the junction left unmatched. The CDR3 is made up of 18 amino acids. Written as DNA, the CDR3 is TGTGCCAGCAGTGCGATCCCGGGACAGGGAGACTCCTACAATGAGCAGTTCTTC. Its protein product is CASSAIPGQGDSYNEQFF.

The sample holds a few counts of this clonotype. The chain carries TRBV5-1 and TRBJ2-1; maybe TRBD1 (6 bases). The CDR3 runs to 15 residues. Trimming took off 2 bases at V and 4 bases at J, with 13 bases between the two ends. CDR1 is SGHRS and CDR2 is YFSETQ in the germline V gene. CDR3 sequence reads: CASSFRQAHYNEQFF. The CDR3 DNA sequence: TGCGCCAGCAGCTTCAGACAGGCCCATTACAATGAGCAGTTCTTC.

This sequence joins TRBV2 and TRBJ2-3, with a possible D match to TRBD2 (6 bases). V was trimmed by 8 bases and J by 2 bases, leaving 11 bases between them. This CDR3 comprises 13 residues. CDR1 and CDR2 from the germline V gene are SNHLY and FYNNEI. The CDR3: CASLRGITDTQYF. The CDR3, as DNA: TGTGCCAGCCTCCGGGGGATCACAGATACGCAGTATTTT.

This clonotype was observed at least ten times. The rearrangement uses TRBV6-1 and TRBJ2-1, with 7 bases lining up with TRBD2. V lost 8 bases, J lost 4 bases, and 11 bases stayed unmatched. Germline CDR1 is MNHNS and CDR2 is SASEGT. This CDR3 region has 15 residues. The CDR3 sequence is CASYPSGVLYNEQFF. CDR3 nucleotides: TGTGCCAGCTACCCGAGCGGGGTCCTTTACAATGAGCAGTTCTTC.

This clonotype was counted between two and nine times. The chain links TRBV4-1 to TRBJ2-3; 11 bases are shared with TRBD2. Germline CDR1 MGHRA, CDR2 YSYEKL. Trimming at V came to 4 bases and at J to 2 bases, leaving 2 bases not matched to a gene. The CDR3 has 15 residues. CDR3 amino acids: CASSRLAGPTDTQYF. DNA for the CDR3: TGCGCCAGCAGCCGACTAGCGGGGCCCACAGATACGCAGTATTTT.

This clonotype came up a few times. The chain carries TRBV7-6 and TRBJ2-2, with TRBD1 matching over 9 bases. CDR1 SGHVS and CDR2 FNYEAQ come from the germline V gene. The CDR3 is 16 amino acids. V shed 0 bases and J 4 bases; nucleotides not matched to a gene: 3. Written as DNA, the CDR3 is TGTGCCAGCAGCTTAGCGGGACAGGGAGGCACCGGGGAGCTGTTTTTT. Its translation is CASSLAGQGGTGELFF.

V gene TRBV20-1 combines with J gene TRBJ2-4, with D perhaps matching TRBD2 (5 bases). This CDR3 has 14 amino acids. Between the trimmed V and J ends, which lost 6 bases and 6 bases, there was a span of 18 bases. Per germline, CDR1 DFQATT and CDR2 SNEGSKA (reference sequence). This CDR3 is CSARLPGRGNIQYF. The CDR3 DNA reads TGCAGTGCCCGACTTCCCGGACGGGGAAACATTCAGTACTTC.

This sequence joins TRBV11-2 and TRBJ2-3, with TRBD2 identical over 13 bases. The CDR3 runs 19 residues. Germline CDR1 is SGHAT and CDR2 is FQNNGV. Trimming at V came to 1 base and at J to 0 bases, leaving 7 bases not matched to a gene. The DNA for the CDR3 is TGTGCCAGCAGCTTAGTCGGACTAGCGGGAGTAACTAGCACAGATACGCAGTATTTT. Translation gives CASSLVGLAGVTSTDTQYF.

In its sample, this clonotype was seen a few times. This chain links TRBV6-1 with TRBJ2-2; 7 bases line up with TRBD2. Per germline, CDR1 MNHNS and CDR2 SASEGT. This CDR3 is 14 amino acids long. The trim removed 5 bases at V and 5 bases at J, leaving 5 bases unmatched. The DNA for the CDR3 is TGTGCCAGCAGTAGACTAGCTCCTACCGGGGAGCTGTTTTTT. Its protein is CASSRLAPTGELFF.

There are a few counts of this clonotype. This chain links TRBV7-2 with TRBJ2-5; D not resolved. The CDR3 extends over 15 amino acids. Trimming left V 6 bases short and J 2 bases short, with 16 bases between. Germline CDR1 SGHTA, CDR2 FQGNSA. CDR3 loop: CASRTLSILQETQYF. The CDR3 bases are TGTGCCAGCAGAACCCTTTCTATTCTACAAGAGACCCAGTACTTC.